These T cell receptor beta chains were read from a single sample in a study of shared clonotypes between healthy human individuals. Produced via immunoSEQ multiplex PCR; TCRdb's table is partial and in-frame only. This sample has some 1,400,000 clones, with around 97% found just once. The sequenced sample consisted of naive CD4+ T cells sorted from blood. The receptors derive from a man aged 30 to 45 in good health. Each CDR3 is given with its conserved first and last residue. The D gene is left open where the match is weak.

TRBV19	TRBJ2-5	TRBD1	TGTGCCACGCGGGACAGGGTAAGAGAGACCCAGTACTTC	CATRDRVRETQYF
TRBV5-4	TRBJ2-2	TRBD1	TGTGCCAGCAGAGCCGGGACAGGGAACACCGGGGAGCTGTTTTTT	CASRAGTGNTGELFF
TRBV27	TRBJ1-2	NA	TGTGCCAGCAGTCCCAGAGGCACGCCAAGCTATGGCTACACCTTC	CASSPRGTPSYGYTF
TRBV18	TRBJ1-5	NA	TGTGCCAGCTCAGGGGACGGTAGCAATCAGCCCCAGCATTTT	CASSGDGSNQPQHF
TRBV27	TRBJ1-3	NA	TGTGCCAGCAGTCCCCAACAGGGCTCTGGAAACACCATATATTTT	CASSPQQGSGNTIYF
TRBV5-6	TRBJ2-1	NA	TGTGCCAGCAGCAATCGACTAAGACAGCCGGACTACAATGAGCAGTTCTTC	CASSNRLRQPDYNEQFF
TRBV7-3	TRBJ2-1	NA	TGTGCCAGCAGCTTAGACCCTAGAAGCTCCTACAATGAGCAGTTCTTC	CASSLDPRSSYNEQFF
TRBV7-9	TRBJ2-7	NA	TGTGCCAGCAGCTTCCGATTGGACGAGCAGTACTTC	CASSFRLDEQYF
TRBV5-1	TRBJ1-3	TRBD1	TGCGCCAGCAGTTTCGGACAGGCGGACTCTGGAAACACCATATATTTT	CASSFGQADSGNTIYF
TRBV30	TRBJ1-1	NA	TGTGCCTGGAACCCCGGAAGGGTCCACTTCATCTCGTCTGAAGCTTTCTTT	CAWNPGRVHFISSEAFF
TRBV28	TRBJ1-2	TRBD1	TGTGCCAGCAGTACGACAGGGGGCGCGGAAGGCTACACCTTC	CASSTTGGAEGYTF
TRBV7-6	TRBJ2-2	NA	TGTGCCAGCAGCTTCAGGTCGGATACCGGGGAGCTGTTTTTT	CASSFRSDTGELFF